This T cell receptor (beta chain) was recovered during a study of T cells in Graves' hyperthyroidism and ophthalmopathy (dated by TCRdb to between 2019 and 2020). In the study overall: Peripheral blood samples were taken at initial diagnosis, before any treatment was given. To identify TCR V-J signatures that set the groups apart, the researchers used a discovery cohort of 100 patients, made up of under 50 with Graves' ophthalmopathy and about 60 with stable Graves' hyperthyroidism. An independent validation cohort of under 20 hyperthyroidism patients and about 16 patients who later progressed to ophthalmopathy tested prospective prediction of ophthalmopathy. The 75 to 100 discovery patients were divided at random into training and test sets in a 7:3 ratio. In addition, the study compared T-cell repertoires in thyroid tissue and in blood from several Graves' hyperthyroidism patients. After sampling, hyperthyroidism patients received methimazole starting at 30 mg daily, and ophthalmopathy patients received high-dose intravenous methylprednisolone. TCR Vbeta CDR3 sequencing of 130 to 150 peripheral blood samples (over 40 ophthalmopathy, 75 hyperthyroidism and roughly 17 progressor patients) is reported in the paper.

Amplification of TCR beta CDR3 regions was carried out from RNA transcripts. For the first round of RT-PCR on the TCR CDR3, the HTBI primer set was used together with the Qiagen OneStep RT-PCR kit. Libraries were constructed in a second round of multiplex PCR, after which size selection and purification were carried out. Paired-end sequencing of the libraries was performed with 100 bp reads on an Illumina HiSeq2000. The original methods were these. Raw data were processed with SOAPnuke, discarding reads with adapters, uncalled bases, mean Phred below 15, or no exact constant-primer or identifier match. COPE v1.2.5 was used to merge the high-quality paired reads, and each unique nucleotide sequence was defined as a clonotype. Clonotypes were aligned to IMGT TRBV, TRBD and TRBJ reference segments using MiTCR v1.1. Only V-J combinations with frequency above 0.0001, covering 99% to 99.2% of repertoires, were analysed. A TCS score was defined as the ratio of F50 (clonal expansion) to E x V (chaos), with BLOSUM62-based TCRdist applied between CDR3 peptides within each V-J. Welch's t-statistics and random forest reduced roughly 530 V-J features to 13, which were used in a naive Bayes classifier (R e1071). TCRdb reprocessing: public reads trimmed at Q25 with fastp, clones called with MiXCR, in-frame beta chains kept. CDR3 protein duplicates are merged, each entry listing the most common genes and DNA. The V and J calls were determined by TCRdb, not by the authors. The sample contains hundreds of thousands of distinct CDR3 sequences, about 16% of them found a single time. The leading ten clones occupy roughly 19% of the sample.

In the ophthalmopathy patients, disease was moderately to severely active, with a Clinical Activity Score of 3 or more, a NOSPECS grade of 4 or more, and a duration of less than 3 months. Any patient with an uncontrolled infection, another autoimmune disease, pregnancy or lactation was excluded. Diagnoses relied on clinical symptoms, serum thyroxine and TRAb, thyroid ultrasound and orbital computed tomography. Ficoll-Paque density gradient centrifugation was used to isolate PBMCs from approximately 10 ml of fresh peripheral blood. Total RNA was extracted with Trizol reagent, and quality was checked on an Agilent 2100 Bioanalyzer. Via the germline V gene, CDR1 is SQVTM and CDR2 ANQGSEA. V lost 3 bases and J lost 10 bases; the stretch between them is 12 bases long. Its CDR3 holds 11 amino acids, cysteine through phenylalanine. Kept here is only the CDR3 DNA, which spans 33 bases and is read in frame from base 1.

Results and caveats for the whole study, not just this receptor: Most expanded thyroid clonotypes (frequency above 0.001) were also detected in blood, suggesting blood repertoires may reflect thyroid immune responses. Sample size was not statistically predetermined, and blinding of investigators to group allocation was not performed. During validation, the model predicted progression to ophthalmopathy a median of about 6.5 months ahead of onset, with more than 60% sensitivity and roughly 75% specificity. Ophthalmopathy was separated from stable hyperthyroidism by a 13 V-J signature model, with 87.88% sensitivity and 81% to 83% specificity obtained in cross-validation and 80%/75% obtained in testing.

In regard to this clonotype: Its antigen is still unknown. This sequence may be a read error, since a much larger clone differs from it by one base.

This receptor was taken from a woman aged 55-70 years with Graves' ophthalmopathy. This receptor chain uses TRBV29-1 and TRBJ1-1; the D region possibly corresponds to TRBD1 (5 bases align). The sequencing sample was made of blood. The encoded CDR3 is CSVEGGSRAFF. The DNA reads TGCAGCGTTGAGGGGGGGTCCCGAGCTTTCTTT.